What follows is one T cell receptor beta chain and its context. CD8+ and CD4+ T cells from blood underwent TCR beta sequencing, which was carried out in a high-throughput format. Control patients had untreated stable or active relapsing-remitting multiple sclerosis by revised McDonald criteria. V was pared by 2 bases and J by 5 bases, with 14 bases between. This CDR3 is built from 15 residues. Per the germline V gene, CDR1 is SGHVS and CDR2 is FQNEAQ. This sample stems from a study of CD8 T cells in Susac syndrome. Random hexamers served to reverse transcribe roughly 0.45 to 1 ug RNA. It was immunoSEQ multiplex PCR that amplified TCR beta CDR3 across 54 Vbeta and 13 Jbeta. TCRdb redid the calling of the immunoSEQ multiplex PCR reads with MiXCR, one entry per CDR3 protein. The table includes around 130,000 distinct CDR3 sequences, 65% to 90% detected once.

The chain uses TRBV7-8 and TRBJ2-3; D tentatively fits TRBD1 or TRBD2 (5 bases each). The TCR was taken from a human donor with multiple sclerosis. The material sequenced was CD8+ T cells from PBMCs. The CDR3 nucleotides read TGTGCCAGCAGCTTACTTTGGGGGTACGGAGATACGCAGTATTTT. Protein: CASSLLWGYGDTQYF.